What follows is one TCR beta chain and its context. People who had autoimmune disease history or systemic immunosuppression were excluded. CDR1 and CDR2 from the germline V gene are SGHAT and FQNNGV. V lost 3 bases and J 0 bases, leaving 5 bases between the germline ends. The CDR3 covers 14 residues. The table came from immunoSEQ multiplex PCR; TCRdb's copy has only in-frame clones and leaves some out. Altogether roughly 68,000 clones are present, about 88% being singletons, with the ten largest covering under 4.5%. The source of the sample is a study of OX40 agonist ivuxolimab in advanced cancers. Study overall: Ivuxolimab is a fully human IgG2 antibody that activates OX40 (CD134). Earlier treatment with anti-PD-1, anti-PD-L1 or anti-CTLA-4 was permitted, and about 40% had received some. Three partial responders included one hepatocellular carcinoma patient and two cutaneous melanoma patients.

The V gene is TRBV11-2, the J gene TRBJ2-2; D unresolved. The material was CD4+ or CD8+ T cells sorted from blood, obtained in a trial of the OX40 agonist ivuxolimab. This TCR derives from an adult with an advanced solid tumor such as melanoma, head and neck, liver or kidney cancer. CDR3 loop: CASSFNANTGELFF. The CDR3 DNA is TGTGCCAGCAGCTTTAACGCGAACACCGGGGAGCTGTTTTTT.